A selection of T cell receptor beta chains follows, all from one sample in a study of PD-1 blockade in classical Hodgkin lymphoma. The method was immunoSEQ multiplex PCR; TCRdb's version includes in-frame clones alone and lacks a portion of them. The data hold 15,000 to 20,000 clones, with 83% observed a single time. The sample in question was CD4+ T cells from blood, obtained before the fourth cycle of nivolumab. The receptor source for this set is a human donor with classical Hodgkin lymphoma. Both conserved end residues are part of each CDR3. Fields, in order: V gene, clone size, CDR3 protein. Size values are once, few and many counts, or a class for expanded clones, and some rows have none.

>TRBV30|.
CAWSIQAKETQYF
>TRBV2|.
CASKSTGLNTEAFF
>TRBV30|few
CAWNPDWSREAFF
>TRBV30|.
CAWSVLPPQHF
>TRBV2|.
CASSIAEIYTGELFF
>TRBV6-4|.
CASSEEEGETQYF
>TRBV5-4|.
CASSRTSTETQYF
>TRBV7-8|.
CASSLARQNNQPQHF
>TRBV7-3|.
CASSPTPGHNPNEQFF
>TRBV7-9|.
CASSTNDRATEAFF
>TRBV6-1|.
CASSGIYSNQPQHF
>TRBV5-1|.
CASSYQSGDNEQFF
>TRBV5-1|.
CASSFMASFNNEQFF
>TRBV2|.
CASSTSVEQPQHF
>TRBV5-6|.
CASSFVTKYQETQYF
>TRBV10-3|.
CAISESLGEYQPQHF
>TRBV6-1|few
CASRRTDLYEQFF
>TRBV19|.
CASSPPTRQEQFF
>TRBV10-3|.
CATSGTGDTGELFF
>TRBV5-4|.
CASSLVQGRYNEQFF
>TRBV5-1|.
CASSLQTPSSSGNTIYF
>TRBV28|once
CASTRVGTGGYEQYF
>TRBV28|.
CASSTRAPRRGNTGNTIYF
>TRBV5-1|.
CASSLSDRDWVKLAKNIQYF
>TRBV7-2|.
CASSWTGRQYF
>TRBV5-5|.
CASSFQMDRISYEQYF
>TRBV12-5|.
CASGLVGTSGTTDTQYF
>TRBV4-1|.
CASSQGQGGPGQPQHF
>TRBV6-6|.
CASSYWMDRGNQPQHF
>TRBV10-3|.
CATSQLRVEQFF
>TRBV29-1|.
CSVGGQPQETQYF
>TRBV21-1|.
CASSKPAQHF
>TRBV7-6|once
CASSVTSSGNTIYF
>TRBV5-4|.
CASSLGGGGELFF
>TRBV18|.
CASSPRTSGSGEQYF
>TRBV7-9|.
CASSLQGTGELFF
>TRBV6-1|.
CASSRGAGAQFF